The sequence of this T cell receptor (beta chain) was determined in a study of blood T cell repertoires in COVID-19. Study background: Sources were T cells, B-cell-depleted T cells, or PBMCs; the material itself was cDNA or gDNA.

As handled by the study authors: Cell counts per sample came from amplifying reference gene primers. Assay used: immunoSEQ multiplex PCR; TCRdb lists only in-frame clones, some missing. Clone size and the V and J calls come from that table; the DNA yielded D and trimming. The sample consists of fewer than 200,000 clones, around 83% of them appearing once. V lost 6 bases to trimming and J lost 4 bases, with 14 bases between them. The CDR3 consists of 14 residues. The V gene's germline CDR1 is SGHTA and CDR2 FQGNSA. The rearrangement uses TRBV7-2 and TRBJ2-3, with D maybe TRBD2 (6 bases). Sequenced sample: peripheral blood. The clonotype originates from a man aged 35-49 years with acute or convalescent COVID-19. The CDR3 DNA sequence: TGTGCCAGCAGAGGGGACTCTCGCCCAGATACGCAGTATTTT. Translation: CASRGDSRPDTQYF.